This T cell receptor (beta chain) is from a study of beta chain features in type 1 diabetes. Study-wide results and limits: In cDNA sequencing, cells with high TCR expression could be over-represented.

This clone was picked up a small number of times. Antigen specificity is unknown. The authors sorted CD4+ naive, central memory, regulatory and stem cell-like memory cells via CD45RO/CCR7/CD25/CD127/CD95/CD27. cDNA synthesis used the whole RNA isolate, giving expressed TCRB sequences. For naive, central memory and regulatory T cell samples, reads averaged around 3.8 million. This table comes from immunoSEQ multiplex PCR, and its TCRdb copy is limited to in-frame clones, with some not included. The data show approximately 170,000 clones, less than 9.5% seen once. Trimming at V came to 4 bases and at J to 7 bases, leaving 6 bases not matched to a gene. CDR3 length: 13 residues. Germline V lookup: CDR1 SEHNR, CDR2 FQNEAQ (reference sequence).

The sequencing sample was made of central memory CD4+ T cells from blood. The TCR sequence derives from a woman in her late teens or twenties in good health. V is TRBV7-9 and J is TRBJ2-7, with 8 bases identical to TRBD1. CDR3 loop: CASSYQGAREQYF. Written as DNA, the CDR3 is TGTGCCAGCAGCTATCAGGGGGCGCGAGAGCAGTACTTC.